One and the same sample provided the 27 T cell receptor beta chains below, sequenced in a study of blood T cell repertoires in COVID-19. Measured with immunoSEQ multiplex PCR; TCRdb has only the in-frame clones, and not every one. The repertoire holds 250,000 to 350,000 clones, with nearly 90% as singletons. The sample taken for sequencing was PBMCs or T cells enriched from blood (not recorded which). The receptors shown here come from a woman aged 18-35 years with acute COVID-19.

This clone was picked up one time. This rearrangement joins TRBV5-3 to TRBJ2-1; 13 bases fit TRBD2. TRBV5-3 is assigned to the ORF class and has an uncertain function. This CDR3 has 22 amino acids. With V trimmed by 2 bases and J by 0 bases, 17 bases remained unmatched. The CDR3 protein is CARSFSLIPGLAGTSSYNEQFF. Here the CDR3 DNA reads TGTGCCAGAAGCTTTTCCCTCATCCCGGGACTAGCGGGAACAAGCTCCTACAATGAGCAGTTCTTC.

The V and J genes are TRBV27 and TRBJ2-1; tentative D call: TRBD2 (6 bases). From germline, CDR1 is MNHEY and CDR2 SMNVEV (reference sequence). Trimming cost V 5 bases and J 9 bases, with 8 bases left between them. This CDR3 contains 11 residues. CDR3 protein: CASSVAAEQFF. CDR3 coding DNA: TGTGCCAGCAGTGTAGCGGCTGAGCAGTTCTTC.

The V and J genes are TRBV6-5 and TRBJ2-3; D uncertain. V was cut by 8 bases and J by 7 bases, with 19 bases left in between. CDR1 is MNHEY and CDR2 is SVGAGI in the germline V gene. This CDR3 has 14 residues. The CDR3 bases are TGTGCCAGCCTAGAACGTGGGTCCCCGAATACGCAGTATTTT. Its translation: CASLERGSPNTQYF.

The V gene is TRBV28, the J gene TRBJ1-4, with 7 bases lining up with TRBD1. Trimming cost V 6 bases and J 8 bases; bases outside gene matches: 6. Germline CDR1 MDHEN, CDR2 SYDVKM. The CDR3 runs 13 residues. The CDR3 DNA reads TGTGCCAGCAGCCCAGGGGGGAGGGAAAAACTGTTTTTT. It is translated as CASSPGGREKLFF.

The rearrangement joins TRBV18 to TRBJ2-1; 14 nucleotides match TRBD2. Losses at the gene ends were 3 bases for V and 8 bases for J; bases not matched to a gene: 6. Germline values: CDR1 KGHSH, CDR2 LQKENI. The CDR3 loop spans 16 amino acids. CDR3 amino acids: CASSPGLAGVVDEQFF. CDR3 in DNA: TGTGCCAGCTCACCGGGACTAGCGGGAGTGGTCGATGAGCAGTTCTTC.

V is TRBV5-4 and J is TRBJ2-1; 13 bases map to TRBD2. This CDR3 comprises 15 residues. The junction had 5 bases not matched to a gene; V was cut back by 3 bases and J by 8 bases. Looked up from germline, CDR1 is SGHNT and CDR2 is YYREEE (reference sequence). The CDR3 sequence is CASSSRLAGGYEQFF. CDR3 DNA sequence: TGTGCCAGCAGCTCGCGACTAGCGGGAGGTTATGAGCAGTTCTTC.

The rearrangement uses TRBV3-1 (or the pseudogene TRBV3-2) and TRBJ1-2; 9 bases line up with TRBD1. CDR3 size: 16 residues. The junction had 11 bases not matched to a gene; V was cut back by 4 bases and J by 5 bases. Germline assignment: CDR1 LGHDT and CDR2 YNNKEL (reference sequence). CDR3 in DNA: TGTGCCAGCAGCCGAAACCTGGACAGGGGTCCTTATGGCTACACCTTC. Its translation: CASSRNLDRGPYGYTF.

This chain uses TRBV7-8 with TRBJ1-1, with D tentatively TRBD1 (5 bases). This CDR3 is built from 15 residues. Germline lookup yields CDR1 SGHVS and CDR2 FQNEAQ. The V end lost 5 bases, the J end lost 4 bases, and 17 bases lay between the germline ends. The DNA for the CDR3 is TGTGCCAGCAGCCAAGACAGCCCTTCGGTCACTGAAGCTTTCTTT. Its protein product is CASSQDSPSVTEAFF.

J is TRBJ1-2 and V is TRBV28, with TRBD1 matching over 10 bases. This CDR3 has 17 residues. The germline V gene has CDR1 MDHEN and CDR2 SYDVKM. The V gene end was trimmed by 5 bases and the J gene end by 3 bases; junction bases not matched to a gene: 12. The CDR3 loop is CASSPPTGGAFDYGYTF. The DNA of the CDR3 is TGTGCCAGCAGTCCACCGACAGGGGGCGCGTTTGACTATGGCTACACCTTC.

About this clone: The junction departs from the called germline gene at one end, perhaps through a read error. The genes are TRBV7-9 and TRBJ1-2, with 7 bases lining up with TRBD1. CDR1 is SEHNR, CDR2 FQNEAQ, per germline (reference sequence). This CDR3 is 9 amino acids long. The chain's CDR3 is CASRPGTAF. Written as DNA, the CDR3 is TGTGCCAGCAGACCCGGGACAGCATTC.

The CDR3 sequence: CASSFRGYGYTF. The CDR3, as DNA: TGTGCCAGCAGTTTTAGGGGCTATGGCTACACCTTC. The rearrangement links TRBV27 to TRBJ1-2; a weak D match, TRBD1 (5 bases). CDR1 is MNHEY and CDR2 is SMNVEV in the germline V gene (reference sequence). The CDR3 sequence is 12 residues long. V lost 3 bases to trimming and J lost 4 bases, with 6 bases between them.

V is TRBV27 and J is TRBJ1-1; tentatively, D is TRBD1 (5 bases). This CDR3 contains 14 residues. Trimming removed 5 bases from V and 1 base from J, with 11 bases in between. Germline assignment: CDR1 MNHEY and CDR2 SMNVEV (reference sequence). The CDR3 DNA reads TGTGCCAGCAGTATCGACAGCCGGAACACTGAAGCTTTCTTT. Its protein product is CASSIDSRNTEAFF.

The chain is built from TRBV16 and TRBJ2-1; tentative D call: TRBD1 (5 bases). This CDR3 has 13 residues. Deletions cut 6 bases from V and 6 bases from J, with 12 bases between. Germline V gives CDR1 KGHSY, CDR2 FQNENV. CDR3 amino acids: CASSLAQGNEQFF. For the CDR3, the DNA is TGTGCCAGCAGTCTCGCTCAGGGCAATGAGCAGTTCTTC.

This chain connects TRBV5-6 to TRBJ2-1; TRBD2 might be the D (5 bases). The CDR3 consists of 16 residues. Trimming shortened V by 5 bases and J by 8 bases, and 23 bases separated the two germline ends. From germline, CDR1 is SGHDT and CDR2 YYEEEE. The CDR3 DNA follows: TGTGCCAGCAGATTCGTGGGTGGGAGTTCTGCGGATGAGCAGTTCTTC. It specifies CASRFVGGSSADEQFF.

The chain recombines TRBV15 with TRBJ1-4, with D tentatively TRBD1 (5 bases). This CDR3 region has 16 residues. Per germline, CDR1 LNHNV and CDR2 YYDKDF (reference sequence). Trimming left V 0 bases short and J 0 bases short, with 8 bases between. CDR3 nucleotides: TGTGCCACCAGCAGAGATTGGGGGGCAACTAATGAAAAACTGTTTTTT. Its translation: CATSRDWGATNEKLFF.

The chain is built from TRBV11-2 and TRBJ2-2; the match to TRBD1 covers 11 bases. This CDR3 spans 19 amino acids. Germline V gene data show CDR1 as SGHAT and CDR2 as FQNNGV. The V gene end was trimmed by 0 bases and the J gene end by 0 bases; junction bases not matched to a gene: 6. The CDR3 protein is CASSLDRGTGGPNTGELFF. The DNA of the CDR3 is TGTGCCAGCAGCTTAGATCGGGGGACAGGGGGTCCGAACACCGGGGAGCTGTTTTTT.

The chain carries TRBV4-1 and TRBJ1-5; 8 bases match TRBD1. The J segment lost 4 bases and the V segment lost 1 base, leaving 15 bases of the junction unmatched. Germline V lookup: CDR1 MGHRA, CDR2 YSYEKL. The length of the CDR3 is 19 residues. The DNA of the CDR3 is TGCGCCAGCAGCCAAGGCCAGGGGGCGCGTAGTGAGAGGAATCAGCCCCAGCATTTT. Its protein product is CASSQGQGARSERNQPQHF.

V and J are TRBV28 and TRBJ2-7; 13 nucleotides line up with TRBD2. V shed 5 bases and J 4 bases; nucleotides not matched to a gene: 5. Germline V lookup: CDR1 MDHEN, CDR2 SYDVKM. This CDR3 has 15 residues. In DNA form, the CDR3 reads TGTGCCAGCAGTGCCCGACTAGCGGGGGGATACGAGCAGTACTTC. Translated: CASSARLAGGYEQYF.

J is TRBJ2-7 and V is TRBV30; 9 nucleotides match TRBD1. Germline CDR1 GTSNPN, CDR2 SVGIG (reference sequence). Trimming took 5 bases from V and 5 from J; bases not matched to a gene: 4. CDR3 length: 12 residues. The CDR3 nucleotides read TGTGCCTGGGGGACAGGGAATAACGAGCAGTACTTC. It yields the protein CAWGTGNNEQYF.

The chain recombines TRBV29-1 with TRBJ2-5, with 8 bases identical to TRBD2. The CDR3 loop spans 13 amino acids. The ends lost 6 bases at V and 4 bases at J; junction bases unmatched: 7. The germline V gene has CDR1 SQVTM and CDR2 ANQGSEA. This chain's CDR3 is CSVRLAGGETQYF. CDR3 sequence (DNA): TGCAGCGTCAGGCTCGCGGGGGGAGAGACCCAGTACTTC.

There are a few counts of this clone. This chain uses TRBV13 with TRBJ1-2; unclear D gene. The CDR3 covers 17 residues. V lost 4 bases to trimming and J lost 6 bases, with 24 bases between them. The germline CDR1 and CDR2 sequences are PRHDT and FYEKMQ (reference sequence). In nucleotides, the CDR3 is TGTGCCAGCAGCTCGACTTTTACGACCGAATTCCTCGATGGCTACACCTTC. Residues: CASSSTFTTEFLDGYTF.

V and J are TRBV29-1 and TRBJ1-1; 11 positions match TRBD1. The germline V gene has CDR1 SQVTM and CDR2 ANQGSEA. V dropped 6 bases and J dropped 9; count of bases not matched to a gene: 6. This CDR3 has 12 amino acids. CDR3: CSVGTGGSQAFF. CDR3 coding DNA: TGCAGCGTCGGGACAGGGGGAAGCCAAGCTTTCTTT.

The sample holds one count of this clone. The chain joins TRBV3-1 (or the pseudogene TRBV3-2) to TRBJ1-6; D is ambiguous. This CDR3 contains 14 residues. Germline CDR1 is LGHDT and CDR2 is YNNKEL (reference sequence). V lost 2 bases and J 5 bases, leaving 7 bases between the germline ends. The CDR3 spells CASSQSPNNSPLHF. CDR3 in DNA: TGTGCCAGCAGCCAAAGCCCTAATAATTCACCCCTCCACTTT.

The V and J genes are TRBV28 and TRBJ2-7, with 9 bases that match TRBD1. The CDR3 loop spans 14 amino acids. Unmatched junction bases numbered 10, after V lost 8 bases and J lost 5 bases. Germline V lookup: CDR1 MDHEN, CDR2 SYDVKM. Written as DNA, the CDR3 is TGTGCCAGCTATAAACCGGGACAGGGTAACGAGCAGTACTTC. It specifies CASYKPGQGNEQYF.

This clone was recorded only once. The chain carries TRBV6-5 and TRBJ1-5, with a possible D match to TRBD1 (6 bases). Germline lookup yields CDR1 MNHEY and CDR2 SVGAGI. The V gene lost 6 bases and the J gene lost 0 bases, with 9 bases spanning the gap. The length of the CDR3 is 14 residues. Written as DNA, the CDR3 is TGTGCCAGCAGGCCGGACAGTAGCAATCAGCCCCAGCATTTT. It translates to CASRPDSSNQPQHF.

The chain is built from TRBV7-9 and TRBJ2-7, with D perhaps TRBD1 (6 bases). Trimming removed 4 bases at V and 3 bases at J, with 19 bases between. The CDR3 is 16 amino acids. Germline V lookup: CDR1 SEHNR, CDR2 FQNEAQ (reference sequence). The CDR3 bases are TGTGCCAGCAGCTCCAGCTCGGTCAGGGGCGACTACGAGCAGTACTTC. As protein: CASSSSSVRGDYEQYF.

This sequence joins TRBV28 and TRBJ2-7, with 10 bases matching TRBD2. J gave up 5 bases and V 5 bases, and 9 bases lay outside the gene matches. Per the germline V gene, CDR1 is MDHEN and CDR2 is SYDVKM. The length of the CDR3 is 15 residues. The CDR3 protein is CASSLPSGRSHEQYF. The CDR3 DNA reads TGTGCCAGCAGTCTCCCTAGCGGGAGATCCCACGAGCAGTACTTC.